These 10 T cell receptor beta chains share one sample of origin, sequenced in a study of T cell responses to AZD1222 COVID-19 vaccine. The method was immunoSEQ multiplex PCR; TCRdb's version includes in-frame clones alone and lacks a portion of them. The sample records about 100,000 clones, just under 90% being singletons. The specimen was peripheral blood, collected on day 0 of AZD1222 vaccination. These TCRs come from an adult in good health.

The chain joins TRBV6-2 or TRBV6-3 to TRBJ1-2, with TRBD1 matching 12 bases. J gave up 4 bases and V 7 bases, and 10 bases lay outside the gene matches. Germline V gives CDR1 MNHEY, CDR2 SVGEGT. This CDR3 region has 16 residues. The CDR3 sequence is CASTPGQGAPIYGYTF. CDR3 coding DNA: TGTGCCAGCACCCCGGGACAGGGGGCTCCTATCTATGGCTACACCTTC.

Comments on this clone: Within the sample, other DNA sequences also encode this same CDR3. The chain joins TRBV6-5 to TRBJ1-1; D possibly corresponds to TRBD1 (6 bases). Germline V lookup: CDR1 MNHEY, CDR2 SVGAGI. This CDR3 has 13 residues. The V gene lost 6 bases and the J gene lost 1 base, with 9 bases spanning the gap. The CDR3 DNA reads as TGTGCCAGCAGACCGGACAGGAACACTGAAGCTTTCTTT. Its protein product is CASRPDRNTEAFF.

The chain carries TRBV28 and TRBJ1-1, with TRBD1 as a possible D gene (5 bases). This CDR3 is built from 17 residues. Trimming shortened V by 4 bases and J by 0 bases, and 18 bases separated the two germline ends. Germline assignment: CDR1 MDHEN and CDR2 SYDVKM. CDR3 loop: CASSYPAAGLMNTEAFF. The CDR3 DNA reads as TGTGCCAGCAGTTACCCCGCGGCAGGGTTGATGAACACTGAAGCTTTCTTT.

This clone has just one count. V and J are TRBV12-3 or TRBV12-4 and TRBJ1-3; D not resolved. Trimming removed 6 bases from V and 0 bases from J, with 6 bases in between. The length of the CDR3 is 13 residues. The CDR3 sequence is CASRVDSGNTIYF. CDR3 coding DNA: TGTGCCAGCAGGGTAGACTCTGGAAACACCATATATTTT.

The rearrangement joins TRBV7-2 to TRBJ2-7, with D possibly TRBD1 on 5 matching bases. From germline, CDR1 is SGHTA and CDR2 FQGNSA. The CDR3 consists of 17 residues. V lost 1 base, J lost 4 bases, and 20 bases lay in between. The chain's CDR3 is CASSLVSPGRARYEQYF. The DNA for the CDR3 is TGTGCCAGCAGCTTAGTATCCCCGGGCAGGGCCCGATACGAGCAGTACTTC.

The chain couples TRBV12-3 or TRBV12-4 to TRBJ2-5, with D maybe TRBD1 (5 bases). Trimming took 2 bases from V and 5 from J, leaving 9 bases between them. The CDR3 spans 13 residues. CDR3 DNA: TGTGCCAGCAGTTTAAGGGGCCGGGAGACCCAGTACTTC. It encodes CASSLRGRETQYF.

This clone was counted once. The chain employs TRBV7-2 and TRBJ2-7; D gene uncertain. CDR3 length equals 12 residues. Trimming took off 4 bases at V and 7 bases at J, with 11 bases between the two ends. Germline V CDR1 and CDR2: SGHTA, FQGNSA. The CDR3 loop is CASSSYPLEQYF. The CDR3 DNA reads TGTGCCAGCAGCTCCTACCCGCTGGAGCAGTACTTC.

The sample holds one count of this clone. V gene TRBV7-8 combines with J gene TRBJ1-2, with no clear D. This CDR3 region has 14 residues. Trimming took 5 bases from V and 0 from J, leaving 10 bases between them. Germline CDR1 and CDR2: SGHVS and FQNEAQ. CDR3: CASSRVRANYGYTF. CDR3 DNA: TGTGCCAGCAGCCGGGTACGAGCTAACTATGGCTACACCTTC.

J is TRBJ1-2 and V is TRBV6-6, with D perhaps TRBD1 (6 bases). V was shortened by 2 bases and J by 8 bases, with 15 bases between the two germline ends. This CDR3 comprises 14 residues. Germline CDR1 is MNHNY and CDR2 is SVGAGI (reference sequence). The CDR3: CASSYGQDRKGYTF. For the CDR3, the DNA is TGTGCCAGCAGTTACGGGCAGGACAGAAAAGGCTACACCTTC.

The V and J genes are TRBV6-5 and TRBJ2-1; 9 nucleotides agree with TRBD2. Looked up from germline, CDR1 is MNHEY and CDR2 is SVGAGI. V shed 5 bases and J 16 bases; nucleotides not matched to a gene: 12. The CDR3 loop spans 13 amino acids. The CDR3 reads CASSPSPSGKLFF. CDR3 sequence (DNA): TGTGCCAGCAGTCCTAGTCCTAGCGGGAAATTATTCTTC.